The 25 T cell receptor beta chains below come from one sample, sequenced in a study of blood T cell repertoires in COVID-19. This table comes from immunoSEQ multiplex PCR, and its TCRdb copy is limited to in-frame clones, with some not included. The profile shows approximately 220,000 clones, roughly 86% of them singletons. Sequences were obtained from peripheral blood. These receptors were taken from a man in his 60s with acute or convalescent COVID-19.

The rearrangement uses TRBV15 and TRBJ2-2, with 7 positions matching TRBD1. V shed 0 bases, J shed 4 bases, and the junction held 8 bases outside the gene matches. The CDR3 consists of 17 residues. The germline V gene has CDR1 LNHNV and CDR2 YYDKDF (reference sequence). The CDR3, as DNA: TGTGCCACCAGCAGAGATTTGGGGGACAGAGGCACCGGGGAGCTGTTTTTT. This encodes CATSRDLGDRGTGELFF.

This clone was seen a single time. CDR3 amino acids: CATSPHLANEQFF. The CDR3 nucleotides are TGTGCCACCAGCCCGCATTTGGCCAATGAGCAGTTCTTC. The J gene is TRBJ2-1, the V gene TRBV15; D unresolved. V was pared by 5 bases and J by 6 bases, with 11 bases between. The CDR3 length is 13 residues. Germline CDR1 is LNHNV and CDR2 is YYDKDF (reference sequence).

The gene calls are TRBV29-1 and TRBJ1-2; TRBD1 is a possible D gene (6 bases). V lost 6 bases, J lost 4 bases, and 12 bases lay in between. CDR3 length: 12 residues. From germline, CDR1 is SQVTM and CDR2 ANQGSEA. CDR3 protein: CSVPGQIYGYTF. The CDR3 region has the DNA TGCAGCGTACCGGGACAAATCTATGGCTACACCTTC.

The chain combines TRBV5-4 with TRBJ2-2, with unresolved D. Trimming took 3 bases from V and 5 from J, leaving 11 bases between them. There are 14 residues in the CDR3. Germline values: CDR1 SGHNT, CDR2 YYREEE (reference sequence). The CDR3 here is CASSSALLTGELFF. In DNA, the CDR3 is TGTGCCAGCAGCTCCGCACTGCTAACCGGGGAGCTGTTTTTT.

This clone was observed a few times. The chain combines TRBV18 with TRBJ2-7; 10 bases align to TRBD1. The CDR3 is 16 amino acids. The germline CDR1 and CDR2 sequences are KGHSH and LQKENI. V dropped 1 base and J dropped 5; count of bases not matched to a gene: 8. In DNA, the CDR3 is TGTGCCAGCTCACCACGGGACAGGGGTTCTGCAGACGAGCAGTACTTC. It specifies CASSPRDRGSADEQYF. The complete variable domain, with remaining parts taken from reference TRBV18 and TRBJ2-7, reads NAGVMQNPRHLVRRRGQEARLRCSPMKGHSHVYWYRQLPEEGLKFMVYLQKENIIDESGMPKERFSAEFPKEGPSILRIQQVVRGDSAAYFCASSPRDRGSADEQYFGPGTRLTVT.

J is TRBJ1-1 and V is TRBV19; D might be TRBD1 (6 bases). The CDR3 is made up of 16 amino acids. The V gene's germline CDR1 is LNHDA and CDR2 SQIVND (reference sequence). V shed 4 bases and J shed 4 bases, with 19 bases lying between them. The CDR3 region has the DNA TGTGCCAGTAGTAAACCAGCCCAGGGGTCGGGCACTGAAGCTTTCTTT. Translation: CASSKPAQGSGTEAFF.

The CDR3 nucleotides are TGTGCCAGTAGTATAGACGGCAGGGTTCATGGCTACACCTTC. Translation: CASSIDGRVHGYTF. This chain uses TRBV19 with TRBJ1-2; D perhaps matches TRBD1 (5 bases). This CDR3 has 14 amino acids. Trimming shortened V by 0 bases and J by 6 bases, and 11 bases separated the two germline ends. Per the germline V gene, CDR1 is LNHDA and CDR2 is SQIVND (reference sequence).

The gene calls are TRBV19 and TRBJ2-7; weak D call: TRBD2 (6 bases). This CDR3 region has 13 residues. V lost 1 base and J 7 bases, leaving 11 bases between the germline ends. CDR1 LNHDA and CDR2 SQIVND come from the germline V gene (reference sequence). The chain's CDR3 is CASSIVAGREQYF. DNA of the CDR3: TGTGCCAGTAGTATAGTGGCCGGGAGAGAGCAGTACTTC.

DNA of the CDR3: TGTGCCAGCAGCCTGACCGGGACAGGTGGAAACACCATATATTTT. Amino acids: CASSLTGTGGNTIYF. This chain joins TRBV7-6 and TRBJ1-3; 8 bases are shared with TRBD1. This CDR3 is built from 15 residues. Germline values: CDR1 SGHVS, CDR2 FNYEAQ. V lost 5 bases, J lost 3 bases, and 6 bases stayed unmatched.

The V call is TRBV5-1, the J call TRBJ2-7; 12 bases align to TRBD1. V dropped 0 bases and J dropped 5; count of bases not matched to a gene: 3. Germline CDR1 is SGHRS and CDR2 is YFSETQ. The CDR3 covers 15 residues. CDR3 in amino acids: CASSLVGQGAHEQYF. The CDR3 nucleotides are TGCGCCAGCAGCTTGGTGGGACAGGGGGCCCACGAGCAGTACTTC. The full variable domain, completed using reference TRBV5-1 and TRBJ2-7, is KAGVTQTPRYLIKTRGQQVTLSCSPISGHRSVSWYQQTPGQGLQFLFEYFSETQRNKGNFPGRFSGRQFSNSRSEMNVSTLELGDSALYLCASSLVGQGAHEQYFGPGTRLTVT.

This clone is medium-sized within its sample. The chain uses TRBV6-5 and TRBJ2-7; TRBD2 agrees at 9 bases. The CDR3 is 15 residues long. CDR1 is MNHEY, CDR2 SVGAGI, per germline. The V gene end was trimmed by 1 base and the J gene end by 6 bases; junction bases not matched to a gene: 7. The CDR3 sequence: CASSYYGLAGSEQYF. The CDR3, as DNA: TGTGCCAGCAGTTACTATGGTCTAGCGGGGAGCGAGCAGTACTTC.

The chain combines TRBV13 with TRBJ2-3; maybe TRBD2 (5 bases). Per germline, CDR1 PRHDT and CDR2 FYEKMQ (reference sequence). The CDR3 has 14 amino acids. V was shortened by 3 bases and J by 2 bases, with 9 bases between the two germline ends. The CDR3: CASSFSDLTDTQYF. The CDR3 DNA follows: TGTGCCAGCAGCTTTAGCGACCTCACAGATACGCAGTATTTT.

The chain carries TRBV19 and TRBJ1-6; D is unclear. Germline lookup yields CDR1 LNHDA and CDR2 SQIVND (reference sequence). V was cut by 5 bases and J by 0 bases, with 5 bases left in between. This CDR3 has 14 amino acids. CDR3: CASSEDSYNSPLHF. For the CDR3, the DNA is TGTGCCAGTAGTGAGGACTCCTATAATTCACCCCTCCACTTT. Drawing the rest from reference TRBV19 and TRBJ1-6, the complete variable domain is DGGITQSPKYLFRKEGQNVTLSCEQNLNHDAMYWYRQDPGQGLRLIYYSQIVNDFQKGDIAEGYSVSREKKESFPLTVTSAQKNPTAFYLCASSEDSYNSPLHFGNGTRLTVT.

V and J are TRBV28 and TRBJ1-4; 11 nucleotides match TRBD1. After removal of 8 bases from V and 8 bases from J, the junction contained 10 bases not matched to a gene. This CDR3 is 15 amino acids long. Per germline, CDR1 MDHEN and CDR2 SYDVKM. CDR3: CASQLDRGLGEKLFF. CDR3 DNA: TGTGCCAGCCAATTGGACAGGGGGCTAGGAGAAAAACTGTTTTTT. Full variable domain (remainder filled in from reference TRBV28 and TRBJ1-4): DVKVTQSSRYLVKRTGEKVFLECVQDMDHENMFWYRQDPGLGLRLIYFSYDVKMKEKGDIPEGYSVSREKKERFSLILESASTNQTSMYLCASQLDRGLGEKLFFGSGTQLSVL.

This sequence joins TRBV28 and TRBJ2-3, with 12 positions matching TRBD2. The CDR3 has 16 residues. Germline V CDR1 and CDR2: MDHEN, SYDVKM. The ends lost 4 bases at V and 5 bases at J; junction bases unmatched: 7. DNA of the CDR3: TGTGCCAGCAGTTCTCTAGCGGGGGGGCGCCTAGATACGCAGTATTTT. Encoded protein: CASSSLAGGRLDTQYF. The full variable domain, rest sourced from reference TRBV28 and TRBJ2-3, is DVKVTQSSRYLVKRTGEKVFLECVQDMDHENMFWYRQDPGLGLRLIYFSYDVKMKEKGDIPEGYSVSREKKERFSLILESASTNQTSMYLCASSSLAGGRLDTQYFGPGTRLTVL.

The rearrangement links TRBV20-1 to TRBJ1-2; D is undetermined. Deletions cut 3 bases from V and 4 bases from J, with 9 bases between. The CDR3 is made up of 12 amino acids. Germline-derived CDR1 and CDR2 are DFQATT and SNEGSKA (reference sequence). CDR3 nucleotide sequence: TGCAGTGCTAGTCTAATCGGCTATGGCTACACCTTC. This encodes CSASLIGYGYTF.

The chain links TRBV5-5 to TRBJ1-5; 8 bases line up with TRBD1. Trimming removed 5 bases from V and 4 bases from J; junction bases left unmatched: 8. The CDR3 runs to 15 residues. CDR1 is SGHKS and CDR2 is YYEKEE in the germline V gene (reference sequence). The CDR3 nucleotides are TGTGCCAGCAGACCCGGGACAGGACATAATCAGCCCCAGCATTTT. Translating gives CASRPGTGHNQPQHF.

The CDR3 bases are TGTGCCAGCAGCCCCGACTCGTTTAGGAGAGACGGAGCTTTCTTT. Its protein is CASSPDSFRRDGAFF. The genes are TRBV7-2 and TRBJ1-1; no reliable D call. Trimming took off 5 bases at V and 10 bases at J, with 23 bases between the two ends. Germline loops: CDR1 SGHTA, CDR2 FQGNSA. The CDR3 sequence is 15 residues long. The full variable domain, its missing parts supplied by reference TRBV7-2 and TRBJ1-1, is GAGVSQSPSNKVTEKGKDVELRCDPISGHTALYWYRQSLGQGLEFLIYFQGNSAPDKSGLPSDRFSAERTGGSVSTLTIQRTQQEDSAVYLCASSPDSFRRDGAFFGQGTRLTVV.

The rearrangement joins TRBV5-1 to TRBJ2-1, with TRBD2 matching 11 bases. CDR1 is SGHRS, CDR2 YFSETQ, per germline. Unmatched junction bases numbered 2, after V lost 0 bases and J lost 3 bases. The CDR3 spans 16 residues. The CDR3 protein is CASSLAGLAGYNEQFF. Written as DNA, the CDR3 is TGCGCCAGCAGCTTGGCCGGACTAGCGGGCTACAATGAGCAGTTCTTC. The variable domain in full, with the rest retrieved from reference TRBV5-1 and TRBJ2-1, is KAGVTQTPRYLIKTRGQQVTLSCSPISGHRSVSWYQQTPGQGLQFLFEYFSETQRNKGNFPGRFSGRQFSNSRSEMNVSTLELGDSALYLCASSLAGLAGYNEQFFGPGTRLTVL.

This chain connects TRBV9 to TRBJ1-6; TRBD1 is a possible D gene (6 bases). The CDR3 has 18 residues. V dropped 0 bases and J dropped 7 bases, with 20 bases sitting between them. Germline V CDR1 and CDR2: SGDLS, YYNGEE. The CDR3 loop is CASSVGDTGRGRNSPLHF. CDR3 nucleotides: TGTGCCAGCAGCGTAGGAGACACGGGCAGGGGACGCAATTCACCCCTCCACTTT.

The rearrangement uses TRBV7-8 and TRBJ2-7; 9 nucleotides agree with TRBD1. The junction had 6 bases not matched to a gene; V was cut back by 5 bases and J by 1 base. CDR1 and CDR2 (germline): SGHVS, FQNEAQ. There are 15 residues in the CDR3. CDR3 sequence reads: CASSVGGTGSYEQYF. DNA for the CDR3: TGTGCCAGCAGCGTGGGCGGGACAGGGTCCTACGAGCAGTACTTC.

The J gene is TRBJ1-5, the V gene TRBV7-6; no reliable D call. CDR1 is SGHVS and CDR2 is FNYEAQ in the germline V gene. V was cut by 3 bases and J by 11 bases, with 26 bases left in between. The CDR3 totals 17 residues. The CDR3 DNA is TGTGCCAGCAGCTTGAGTCAGGAGGCCGGGCGTCCATGGGCCCAGCATTTT. Its protein is CASSLSQEAGRPWAQHF.

This sequence joins TRBV6-2 or TRBV6-3 and TRBJ2-5, with a possible D match to TRBD1 (5 bases). The CDR3 is 16 residues long. V lost 4 bases and J 2 bases, leaving 17 bases between the germline ends. Germline lookup yields CDR1 MNHEY and CDR2 SVGEGT. The CDR3 coding sequence is TGTGCCAGCAGTTCCCGTGGGGCGCCCGGGCAAGAGACCCAGTACTTC. Protein product: CASSSRGAPGQETQYF.

This clone has ten or more counts. The CDR3 loop is CASSERGSGTEAFF. The CDR3 coding sequence is TGTGCCAGCAGTGAGAGGGGGAGCGGTACTGAAGCTTTCTTT. The genes are TRBV7-9 and TRBJ1-1, with TRBD1 as a possible D gene (6 bases). The CDR3 is 14 amino acids. V was cut by 6 bases and J by 5 bases, with 16 bases left in between. The V gene's germline CDR1 is SEHNR and CDR2 FQNEAQ (reference sequence).

This chain connects TRBV19 to TRBJ1-5, with D uncertain. The CDR3 sequence is 16 residues long. Per the germline V gene, CDR1 is LNHDA and CDR2 is SQIVND (reference sequence). Trimming took off 5 bases at V and 0 bases at J, with 14 bases between the two ends. In DNA form, the CDR3 reads TGTGCCAGTAGTCCCCCGCGGCCCGATAGCAATCAGCCCCAGCATTTT. This codes for CASSPPRPDSNQPQHF.